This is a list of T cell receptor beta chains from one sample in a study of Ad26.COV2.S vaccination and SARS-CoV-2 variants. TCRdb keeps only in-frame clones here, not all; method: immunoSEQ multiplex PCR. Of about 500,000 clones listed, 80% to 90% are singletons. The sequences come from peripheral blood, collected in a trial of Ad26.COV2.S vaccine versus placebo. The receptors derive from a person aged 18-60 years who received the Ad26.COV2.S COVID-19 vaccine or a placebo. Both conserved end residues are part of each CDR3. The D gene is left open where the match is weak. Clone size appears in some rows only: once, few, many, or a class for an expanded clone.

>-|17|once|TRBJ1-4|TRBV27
TGTGCCAGCAGTTTATCGCTTTTTACGGCAAAGAATGAAAAACTGTTTTTT
CASSLSLFTAKNEKLFF
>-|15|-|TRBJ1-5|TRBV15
TGTGCCACCAGCAGAGATTTCGTGGGCAATCAGCCCCAGCATTTT
CATSRDFVGNQPQHF
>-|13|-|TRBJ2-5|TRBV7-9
TGTGCCAGCAGCTTAACTTCCGGGGAGACCCAGTACTTC
CASSLTSGETQYF
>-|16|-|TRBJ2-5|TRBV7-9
TGTGCCAGCAGCTTGAGGAGGGGTGAGCGGGCAGAGACCCAGTACTTC
CASSLRRGERAETQYF
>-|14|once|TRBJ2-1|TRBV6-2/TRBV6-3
TGTGCCAGCAGTTACCGTCGGACCTACAATGAGCAGTTCTTC
CASSYRRTYNEQFF
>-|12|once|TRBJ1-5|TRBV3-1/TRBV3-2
TGTGCCAGCAGCCATTTGAACCAGCCCCAGCATTTT
CASSHLNQPQHF
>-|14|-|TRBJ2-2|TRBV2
TGTGCCAGCAGTGAACAGGGTCATATCGGGGAGCTGTTTTTT
CASSEQGHIGELFF
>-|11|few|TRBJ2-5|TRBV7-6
TGTGCCAGCAGCTTAAGTTTCCCCCAGTACTTC
CASSLSFPQYF
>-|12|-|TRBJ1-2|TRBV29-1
TGCAGCGTTGCTTTCCAGAACTATGGCTACACCTTC
CSVAFQNYGYTF
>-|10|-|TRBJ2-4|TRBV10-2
TGCGCCAGCAAGGAGCGGATTCAGTACTTC
CASKERIQYF
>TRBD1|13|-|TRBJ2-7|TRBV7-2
TGTGCCAGCAGCACGGACAGGGGCTACGAGCAGTACTTC
CASSTDRGYEQYF
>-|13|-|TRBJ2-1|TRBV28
TGTGCCAGCAGTGTACCACCGAGCAATGAGCAGTTCTTC
CASSVPPSNEQFF
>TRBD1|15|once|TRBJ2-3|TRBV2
TGTGCCAGCAGACAGGGGGCCTCCTACGCAGATACGCAGTATTTT
CASRQGASYADTQYF
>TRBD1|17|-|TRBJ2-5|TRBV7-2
TGTGCCAGCTCTACCGGGACAGGGGGGAGTTTAGGAGAGACCCAGTACTTC
CASSTGTGGSLGETQYF
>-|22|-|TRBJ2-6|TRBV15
TGTGCCACCAGCAGAGCTTTACCTTATGACAGCCTCCTCACCTCTGGGGCCAACGTCCTGACTTTC
CATSRALPYDSLLTSGANVLTF
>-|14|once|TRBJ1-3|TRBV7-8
TGTGCCAGCAGCTTGACAGGCTCTGGAAACACCATATATTTT
CASSLTGSGNTIYF
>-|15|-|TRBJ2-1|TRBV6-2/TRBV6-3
TGTGCCAGCACCCCAGAACTACATCGCCTCAATGAGCAGTTCTTC
CASTPELHRLNEQFF
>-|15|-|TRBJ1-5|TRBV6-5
TGTGCCAGCAGTTATAATAGGCAGGCCCTCGGGCCCCAGCATTTT
CASSYNRQALGPQHF